The 15 T cell receptor beta chains below were found in one sample sequenced in a study of cytomegalovirus exposure and HLA in healthy donors. Amplification used 60 Vbeta primers and 13 Jbeta primers. TCRdb's table, derived via immunoSEQ multiplex PCR, lists solely in-frame clones and lacks some. Of around 100,000 clones in the sample, roughly 70% were seen once. The sequencing sample was made of PBMCs. Every receptor here comes from a man between 50 and 59 years old in good health and CMV-seronegative.

V and J are TRBV6-5 and TRBJ2-7; 13 nucleotides match TRBD2. The germline gives CDR1 MNHEY, CDR2 SVGAGI. The CDR3 sequence is 16 residues long. After removal of 4 bases from V and 4 bases from J, the junction contained 7 bases not matched to a gene. The CDR3 spells CASSFRTSGSLYEQYF. CDR3 in DNA: TGTGCCAGCAGTTTCCGGACTAGCGGGAGTCTTTACGAGCAGTACTTC.

The chain's CDR3 is CASSLNPTGLNEKLFF. DNA for the CDR3: TGTGCCAGCAGCTTAAACCCTACAGGGCTAAATGAAAAACTGTTTTTT. The J gene is TRBJ1-4, the V gene TRBV7-8; tentatively, D is TRBD1 (6 bases). Trimming took off 2 bases at V and 5 bases at J, with 15 bases between the two ends. The CDR3 runs to 16 residues. The germline CDR1 and CDR2 sequences are SGHVS and FQNEAQ.

The rearrangement uses TRBV4-1 and TRBJ2-1; the D gene is possibly TRBD1 (7 bases). Germline values: CDR1 MGHRA, CDR2 YSYEKL. CDR3 length equals 16 residues. The V end was cut by 3 bases, the J end by 7 bases, with 19 bases between. CDR3 nucleotide sequence: TGCGCCAGCAGCCAGGGGGGACAGTTAGGCAGGAATGAGCAGTTCTTC. This translates into CASSQGGQLGRNEQFF.

The chain carries TRBV28 and TRBJ2-7, with 7 nucleotides matching TRBD2. The J segment lost 3 bases and the V segment lost 6 bases, leaving 14 bases of the junction unmatched. The CDR3 covers 16 residues. Germline CDR1 reads MDHEN; CDR2 reads SYDVKM. The CDR3 nucleotides are TGTGCCAGCAGGTCTCCGCTAGCGGCTGGCGTCTACGAGCAGTACTTC. As protein: CASRSPLAAGVYEQYF.

The V gene is TRBV10-3, the J gene TRBJ2-5, with TRBD1 matching over 12 bases. This CDR3 has 15 amino acids. The V gene end was trimmed by 7 bases and the J gene end by 4 bases; junction bases not matched to a gene: 7. The germline CDR1 and CDR2 sequences are ENHRY and SYGVKD. The chain's CDR3 is CAITPGTGGGETQYF. CDR3 in DNA: TGTGCCATCACCCCCGGGACAGGGGGCGGAGAGACCCAGTACTTC.

The chain is built from TRBV6-6 and TRBJ1-6, with no clear D. Trimming cost V 7 bases and J 8 bases, with 12 bases left between them. CDR3 size: 13 residues. Germline V CDR1 and CDR2: MNHNY, SVGAGI (reference sequence). CDR3 sequence: CASTQVQDSPLHF. The DNA for the CDR3 is TGTGCCAGCACCCAGGTCCAGGATTCACCCCTCCACTTT.

This chain joins TRBV27 and TRBJ2-5; D is possibly TRBD1 (6 bases). With the DNA end fitting TRBJ2-7 better, the J assignment may be wrong. The CDR3 has 15 residues. Germline V gene data show CDR1 as MNHEY and CDR2 as SMNVEV (reference sequence). This chain's CDR3 is CASSLNGIGGYEQYF. Here the CDR3 DNA reads TGTGCCAGCAGTTTAAATGGAATAGGGGGCTACGAGCAGTACTTC.

J is TRBJ1-2 and V is TRBV5-6; 10 bases agree with TRBD1. The CDR3 contains 15 residues. CDR1 is SGHDT, CDR2 YYEEEE, per germline. Losses at the gene ends were 2 bases for V and 8 bases for J; bases not matched to a gene: 9. The CDR3 sequence is CASSLLRTGGKGYTF. CDR3 sequence (DNA): TGTGCCAGCAGCTTACTGAGGACAGGGGGTAAGGGCTACACCTTC.

A few counts support this clone. J is TRBJ2-7 and V is TRBV21-1; the table's D gene call, TRBD2, was not cross checked with the DNA. TRBV21-1 is a pseudogene locus. The CDR3 consists of 16 residues. CDR3: CASPLGAPRTPYEQYF. The CDR3 DNA reads TGTGCCAGCCCCCTAGGTGCGCCGCGAACTCCTTACGAGCAGTACTTC.

This rearrangement joins TRBV29-1 to TRBJ2-7; TRBD1 is a possible D gene (6 bases). Per the germline V gene, CDR1 is SQVTM and CDR2 is ANQGSEA. CDR3 size: 13 residues. V lost 6 bases to trimming and J lost 5 bases, with 17 bases between them. The CDR3 sequence: CSVLYQGIHEQYF. The CDR3 bases are TGCAGCGTCCTTTACCAGGGGATCCACGAGCAGTACTTC.

A word on this clone: One end of the junction does not line up with germline, which may come from a read error. The V and J genes are TRBV4-1 and TRBJ2-1; 7 positions match TRBD1. CDR3 length equals 14 residues. CDR1 is MGHRA and CDR2 is YSYEKL in the germline V gene. CDR3 loop: CASSERPRQGDWFF. The CDR3 bases are TGTGCCAGCAGCGAAAGACCAAGACAGGGTGACTGGTTCTTC.

The V and J genes are TRBV5-5 and TRBJ2-7; no clear D. V was pared by 2 bases and J by 3 bases, with 6 bases between. The CDR3 length is 12 residues. CDR1 and CDR2 (germline): SGHKS, YYEKEE (reference sequence). The CDR3 sequence is CASSFPNYEQYF. CDR3 DNA: TGTGCCAGCAGCTTTCCAAACTACGAGCAGTACTTC.

This sequence joins TRBV9 and TRBJ2-5; 7 bases are shared with TRBD1. The CDR3 loop spans 13 amino acids. With V trimmed by 4 bases and J by 1 base, 1 base remained unmatched. Germline values: CDR1 SGDLS, CDR2 YYNGEE. The CDR3 nucleotides are TGTGCCAGCAGCCCAGGGGGCCAAGAGACCCAGTACTTC. Its protein is CASSPGGQETQYF.

This clone was counted a few times. This chain uses TRBV11-2 with TRBJ2-7; TRBD1 matches 11 bases. The CDR3 is 13 residues long. V lost 4 bases and J lost 5; bases outside the gene matches: 1. Germline values: CDR1 SGHAT, CDR2 FQNNGV. The CDR3 DNA sequence: TGTGCCAGCAGCTCGGGACAGGGGGACGAGCAGTACTTC. Its translation is CASSSGQGDEQYF.

The chain recombines TRBV7-3 with TRBJ2-1; TRBD2 matches 13 bases. CDR3 length equals 16 residues. The junction had 5 bases not matched to a gene; V was cut back by 2 bases and J by 7 bases. Germline V gives CDR1 SGHTA, CDR2 FQGTGA. CDR3 sequence: CASSLAGTSGINEQFF. The CDR3 nucleotides are TGTGCCAGCAGCTTAGCCGGGACTAGCGGGATAAATGAGCAGTTCTTC.